This entry is about one T cell receptor beta chain. No antigen is known for it. The data are from a study of T cells in Graves' hyperthyroidism and ophthalmopathy. The study's findings and limits: Researchers report that a 13 V-J model separated ophthalmopathy from stable hyperthyroidism.

TCR beta CDR3 sequences were amplified from RNA transcripts. When the TCR CDR3 underwent first-round RT-PCR, the HTBI primer set was used. One entry per CDR3 protein results from TCRdb running MiXCR on the multiplex PCR reads. The sample lists some 400,000 distinct CDR3 sequences, roughly 14% occurring once. Between the trimmed V and J ends, which lost 3 bases and 0 bases, there was a span of 16 bases. CDR3 length equals 16 residues. CDR1 is DFQATT and CDR2 is SNEGSKA in the germline V gene (reference sequence). The chain uses TRBV20-1 and TRBJ2-3, with D uncertain. This TCR was sampled from a man younger than 40 with Graves' hyperthyroidism that later progressed to Graves' ophthalmopathy. The specimen was blood. The CDR3 spells CSARAIGQRSTDTQYF. Written as DNA, the CDR3 is TGCAGTGCTAGGGCTATCGGGCAGCGTAGCACAGATACGCAGTATTTT.